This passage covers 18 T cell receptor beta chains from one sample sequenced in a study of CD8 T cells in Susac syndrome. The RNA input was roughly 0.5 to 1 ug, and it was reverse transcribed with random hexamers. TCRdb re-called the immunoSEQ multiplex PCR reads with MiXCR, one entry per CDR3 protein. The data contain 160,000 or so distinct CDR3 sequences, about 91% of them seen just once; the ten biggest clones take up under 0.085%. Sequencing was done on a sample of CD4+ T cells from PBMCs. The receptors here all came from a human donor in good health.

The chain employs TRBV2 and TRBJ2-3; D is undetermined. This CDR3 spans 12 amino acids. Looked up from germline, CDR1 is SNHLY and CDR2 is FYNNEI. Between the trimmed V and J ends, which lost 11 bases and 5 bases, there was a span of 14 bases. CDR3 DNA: TGTGCCGCCGGGCCCGCCGAAGATACGCAGTATTTT. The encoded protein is CAAGPAEDTQYF.

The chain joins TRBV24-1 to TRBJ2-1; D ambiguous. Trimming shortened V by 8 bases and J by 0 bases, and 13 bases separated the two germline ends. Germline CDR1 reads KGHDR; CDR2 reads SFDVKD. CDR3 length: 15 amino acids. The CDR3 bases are TGTGCCACCATTCGCTACCCCAGCTCCTACAATGAGCAGTTCTTC. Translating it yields CATIRYPSSYNEQFF.

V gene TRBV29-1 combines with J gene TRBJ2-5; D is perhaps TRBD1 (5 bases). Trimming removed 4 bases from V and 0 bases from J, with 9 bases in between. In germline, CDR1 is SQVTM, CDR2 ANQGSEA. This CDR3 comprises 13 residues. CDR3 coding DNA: TGCAGCGTTGGATTGACAGACCAAGAGACCCAGTACTTC. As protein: CSVGLTDQETQYF. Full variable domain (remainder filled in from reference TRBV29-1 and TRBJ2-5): SAVISQKPSRDICQRGTSLTIQCQVDSQVTMMFWYRQQPGQSLTLIATANQGSEATYESGFVIDKFPISRPNLTFSTLTVSNMSPEDSSIYLCSVGLTDQETQYFGPGTRLLVL.

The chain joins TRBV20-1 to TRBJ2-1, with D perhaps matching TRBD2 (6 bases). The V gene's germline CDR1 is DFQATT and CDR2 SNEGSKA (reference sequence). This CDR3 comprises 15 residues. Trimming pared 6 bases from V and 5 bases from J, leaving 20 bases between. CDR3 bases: TGCAGTGCCCGCTCATGGCGGGAAGTCGACAATGAGCAGTTCTTC. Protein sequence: CSARSWREVDNEQFF.

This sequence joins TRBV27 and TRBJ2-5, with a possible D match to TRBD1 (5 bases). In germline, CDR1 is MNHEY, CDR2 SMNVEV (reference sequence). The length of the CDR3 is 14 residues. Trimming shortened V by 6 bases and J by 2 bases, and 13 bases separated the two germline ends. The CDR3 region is CASRRAGLQETQYF. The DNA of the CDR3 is TGTGCCAGCAGGCGAGCAGGGTTACAAGAGACCCAGTACTTC.

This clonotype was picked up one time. The CDR3, as DNA: TGTGCCAGCAGTTACTCTTACTCTATCACAGATACGCAGTATTTT. This translates into CASSYSYSITDTQYF. J is TRBJ2-3 and V is TRBV6-5; D call uncertain. Germline CDR1 reads MNHEY; CDR2 reads SVGAGI. Trimming removed 0 bases from V and 2 bases from J, with 9 bases in between. The CDR3 contains 15 residues.

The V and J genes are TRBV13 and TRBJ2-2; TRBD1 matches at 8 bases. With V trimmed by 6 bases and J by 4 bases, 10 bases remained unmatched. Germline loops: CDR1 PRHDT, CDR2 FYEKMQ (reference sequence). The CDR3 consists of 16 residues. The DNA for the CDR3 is TGTGCCAGCAGACAACAGGGGGTCCGGGGCACCGGGGAGCTGTTTTTT. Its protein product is CASRQQGVRGTGELFF.

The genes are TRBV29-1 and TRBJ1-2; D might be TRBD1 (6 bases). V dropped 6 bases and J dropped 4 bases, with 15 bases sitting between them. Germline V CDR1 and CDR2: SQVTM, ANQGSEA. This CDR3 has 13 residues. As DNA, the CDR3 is TGCAGCGTGAGGTCAGGGGCGGGCTATGGCTACACCTTC. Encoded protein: CSVRSGAGYGYTF. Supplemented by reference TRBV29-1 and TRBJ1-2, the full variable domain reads SAVISQKPSRDICQRGTSLTIQCQVDSQVTMMFWYRQQPGQSLTLIATANQGSEATYESGFVIDKFPISRPNLTFSTLTVSNMSPEDSSIYLCSVRSGAGYGYTFGSGTRLTVV.

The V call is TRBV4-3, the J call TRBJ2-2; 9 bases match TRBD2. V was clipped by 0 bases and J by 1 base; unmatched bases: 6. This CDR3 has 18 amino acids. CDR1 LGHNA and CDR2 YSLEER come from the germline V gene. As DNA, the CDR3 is TGCGCCAGCAGCCAAGAGTTGGGTAGCGGGGGGAACACCGGGGAGCTGTTTTTT. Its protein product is CASSQELGSGGNTGELFF.

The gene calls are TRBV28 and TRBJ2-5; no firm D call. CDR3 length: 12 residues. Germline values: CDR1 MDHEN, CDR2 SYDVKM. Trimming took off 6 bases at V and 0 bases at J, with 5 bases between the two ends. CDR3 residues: CASRGYQETQYF. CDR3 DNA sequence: TGTGCCAGCAGGGGGTACCAAGAGACCCAGTACTTC.

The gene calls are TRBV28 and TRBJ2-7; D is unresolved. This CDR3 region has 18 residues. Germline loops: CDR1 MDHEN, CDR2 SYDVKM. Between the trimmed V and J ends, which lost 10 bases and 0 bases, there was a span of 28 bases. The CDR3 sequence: CATTPEARTSSSSYEQYF. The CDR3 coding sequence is TGTGCCACGACCCCCGAAGCCCGTACGAGTTCAAGCTCCTACGAGCAGTACTTC.

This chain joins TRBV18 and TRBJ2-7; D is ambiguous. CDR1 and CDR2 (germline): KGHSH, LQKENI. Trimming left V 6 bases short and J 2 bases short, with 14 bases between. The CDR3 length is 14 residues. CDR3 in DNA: TGTGCCAGCTCCCAATCGACTGGGGCCTACGAGCAGTACTTC. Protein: CASSQSTGAYEQYF. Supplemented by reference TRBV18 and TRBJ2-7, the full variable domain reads NAGVMQNPRHLVRRRGQEARLRCSPMKGHSHVYWYRQLPEEGLKFMVYLQKENIIDESGMPKERFSAEFPKEGPSILRIQQVVRGDSAAYFCASSQSTGAYEQYFGPGTRLTVT.

The CDR3 DNA sequence: TGTGCCAGCAGCCAAACCCGGGTCCCTCAAGGCTACACCTTC. Translating gives CASSQTRVPQGYTF. This rearrangement joins TRBV7-2 to TRBJ1-2, with D hard to call. The germline V gene encodes CDR1 SGHTA and CDR2 FQGNSA. The CDR3 contains 14 residues. With 5 bases removed from V and 8 bases from J, the gap between germline ends came to 18 bases.

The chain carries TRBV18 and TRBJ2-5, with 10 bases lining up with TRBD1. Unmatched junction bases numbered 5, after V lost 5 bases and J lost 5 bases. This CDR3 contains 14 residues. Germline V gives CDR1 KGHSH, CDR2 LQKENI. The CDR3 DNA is TGTGCCAGCTCAATTGGACAGGGGGACGAGACCCAGTACTTC. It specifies CASSIGQGDETQYF.

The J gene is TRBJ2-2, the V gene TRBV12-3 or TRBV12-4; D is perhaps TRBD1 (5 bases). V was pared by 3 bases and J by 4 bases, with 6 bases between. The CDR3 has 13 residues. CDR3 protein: CASSFDSTGELFF. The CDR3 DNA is TGTGCCAGCAGTTTTGACAGCACCGGGGAGCTGTTTTTT.

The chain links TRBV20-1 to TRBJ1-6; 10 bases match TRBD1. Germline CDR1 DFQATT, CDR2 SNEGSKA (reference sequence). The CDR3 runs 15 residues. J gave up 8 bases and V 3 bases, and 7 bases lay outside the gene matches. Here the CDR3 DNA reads TGCAGTGCTAGGTTGACAGGGGGCAGGGATTCACCCCTCCACTTT. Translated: CSARLTGGRDSPLHF.

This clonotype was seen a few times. This CDR3 is CASSRTGGYNEQFF. The CDR3 region has the DNA TGTGCCAGCTCTAGGACAGGGGGCTACAATGAGCAGTTCTTC. J is TRBJ2-1 and V is TRBV18; 10 bases line up with TRBD1. Germline lookup yields CDR1 KGHSH and CDR2 LQKENI. The CDR3 length is 14 residues. With 6 bases clipped from V and 3 bases from J, the junction kept 2 bases outside the gene matches.

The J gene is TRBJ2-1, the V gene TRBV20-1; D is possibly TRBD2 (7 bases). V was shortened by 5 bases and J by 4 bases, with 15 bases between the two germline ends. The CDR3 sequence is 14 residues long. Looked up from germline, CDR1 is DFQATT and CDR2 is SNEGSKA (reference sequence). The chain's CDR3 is CSARGGGPYNEQFF. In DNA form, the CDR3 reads TGCAGTGCTCGAGGGGGGGGACCGTACAATGAGCAGTTCTTC.